This T cell receptor (beta chain) was profiled in a study of shared clonotypes between healthy human individuals. General study results and limits: Among donors, the sharing of clonotypes was expected to be influenced by sequencing depth.

CDR3 size: 20 residues. The assay was immunoSEQ multiplex PCR, and TCRdb's table has in-frame clones only and misses some. Of approximately 95,000 clones listed, about 68% are singletons. With respect to this clone: The antigen is unknown.

The source of this sequence is a man aged 25 to 45 in good health. Sequenced input: memory CD8+ T cells sorted from blood. Documented subset: CD45RO+ cells pooled with CCR7-negative TemRA cells. The chain uses TRBV21-1 and TRBJ2-2. TRBV21-1 is shown as a pseudogene. The CDR3 loop is CASSKAMRGAGTSDPGELFF. In DNA, the CDR3 is TGTGCCAGCAGCAAAGCCATGAGGGGGGCCGGGACTTCCGATCCCGGGGAGCTGTTTTTT.